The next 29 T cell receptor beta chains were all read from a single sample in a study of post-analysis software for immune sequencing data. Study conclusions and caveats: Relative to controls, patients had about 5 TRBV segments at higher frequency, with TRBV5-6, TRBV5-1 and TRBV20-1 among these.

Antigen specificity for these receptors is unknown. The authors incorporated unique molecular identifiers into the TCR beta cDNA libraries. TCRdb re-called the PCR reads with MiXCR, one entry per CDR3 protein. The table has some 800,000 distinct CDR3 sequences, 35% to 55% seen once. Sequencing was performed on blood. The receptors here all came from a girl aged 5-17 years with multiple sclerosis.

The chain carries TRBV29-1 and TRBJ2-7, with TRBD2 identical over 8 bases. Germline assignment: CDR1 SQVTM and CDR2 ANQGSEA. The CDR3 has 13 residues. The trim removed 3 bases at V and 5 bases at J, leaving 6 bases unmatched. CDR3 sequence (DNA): TGCAGCGTTGATGGACTAGCCGGCAACGAGCAGTACTTC. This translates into CSVDGLAGNEQYF.

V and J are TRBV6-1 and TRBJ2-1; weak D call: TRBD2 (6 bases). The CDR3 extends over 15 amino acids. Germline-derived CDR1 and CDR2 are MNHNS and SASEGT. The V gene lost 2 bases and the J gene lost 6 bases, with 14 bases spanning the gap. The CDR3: CASSEMGGVGNEQFF. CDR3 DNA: TGTGCCAGCAGTGAAATGGGAGGCGTCGGCAATGAGCAGTTCTTC.

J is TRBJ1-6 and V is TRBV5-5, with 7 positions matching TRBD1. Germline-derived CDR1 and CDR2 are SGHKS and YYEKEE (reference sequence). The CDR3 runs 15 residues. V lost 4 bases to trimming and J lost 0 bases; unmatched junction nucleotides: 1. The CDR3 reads CASSRDSSYNSPLHF. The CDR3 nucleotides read TGTGCCAGCAGCAGGGACAGCTCCTATAATTCACCCCTCCACTTT.

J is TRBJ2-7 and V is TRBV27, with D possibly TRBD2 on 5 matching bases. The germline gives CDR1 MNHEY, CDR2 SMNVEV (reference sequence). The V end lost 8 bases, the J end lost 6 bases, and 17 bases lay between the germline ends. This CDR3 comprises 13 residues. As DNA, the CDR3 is TGTGCCAGCGCCCTTCGGGGAGCGGTCGAGCAGTACTTC. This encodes CASALRGAVEQYF.

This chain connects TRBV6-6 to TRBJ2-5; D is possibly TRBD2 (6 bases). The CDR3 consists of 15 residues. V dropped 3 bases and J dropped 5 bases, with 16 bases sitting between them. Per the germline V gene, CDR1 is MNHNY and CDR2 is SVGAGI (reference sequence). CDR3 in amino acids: CASSYVRESRETQYF. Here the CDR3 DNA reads TGTGCCAGCAGTTATGTACGGGAGAGCCGGGAGACCCAGTACTTC.

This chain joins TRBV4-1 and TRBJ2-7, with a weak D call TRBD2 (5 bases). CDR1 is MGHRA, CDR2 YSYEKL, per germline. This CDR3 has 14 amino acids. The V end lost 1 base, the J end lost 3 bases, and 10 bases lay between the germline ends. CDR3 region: CASSQGADVYEQYF. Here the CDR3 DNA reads TGCGCCAGCAGCCAAGGAGCGGACGTCTACGAGCAGTACTTC.

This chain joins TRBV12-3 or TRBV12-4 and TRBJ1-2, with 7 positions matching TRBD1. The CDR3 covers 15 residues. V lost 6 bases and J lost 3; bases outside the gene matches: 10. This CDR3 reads CASSCRAGGDYGYTF. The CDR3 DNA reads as TGTGCCAGCAGCTGCCGCGCAGGGGGGGACTATGGCTACACCTTC.

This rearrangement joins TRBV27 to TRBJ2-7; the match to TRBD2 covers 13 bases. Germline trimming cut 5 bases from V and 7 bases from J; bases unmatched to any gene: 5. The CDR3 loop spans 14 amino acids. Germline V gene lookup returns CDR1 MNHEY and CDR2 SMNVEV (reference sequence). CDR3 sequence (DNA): TGTGCCAGCAGTCAAACTAGCGGGAGGGGAGAGCAGTACTTC. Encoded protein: CASSQTSGRGEQYF.

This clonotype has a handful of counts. DNA of the CDR3: TGTGCCAGCAGCTTAAAGAGGGTCGAAAAACTGTTTTTT. The encoded protein is CASSLKRVEKLFF. This chain links TRBV7-2 with TRBJ1-4; no reliable D call. The CDR3 is 13 residues long. Trimming left V 2 bases short and J 8 bases short, with 9 bases between. Germline-derived CDR1 and CDR2 are SGHTA and FQGNSA.

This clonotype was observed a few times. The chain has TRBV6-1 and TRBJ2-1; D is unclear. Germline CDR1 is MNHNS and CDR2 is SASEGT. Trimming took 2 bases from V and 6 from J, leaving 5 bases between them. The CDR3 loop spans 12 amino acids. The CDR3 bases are TGTGCCAGCAGTGAACGGGCCAATGAGCAGTTCTTC. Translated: CASSERANEQFF.

The CDR3 is CASSRPGLAFDEQYF. The CDR3 DNA reads as TGTGCCAGCAGTCGGCCGGGACTAGCGTTCGACGAGCAGTACTTC. This chain joins TRBV4-2 and TRBJ2-7; TRBD2 matches at 10 bases. The CDR3 is 15 residues long. Germline lookup yields CDR1 LGHNA and CDR2 YNFKEQ. The J segment lost 5 bases and the V segment lost 6 bases, leaving 10 bases of the junction unmatched.

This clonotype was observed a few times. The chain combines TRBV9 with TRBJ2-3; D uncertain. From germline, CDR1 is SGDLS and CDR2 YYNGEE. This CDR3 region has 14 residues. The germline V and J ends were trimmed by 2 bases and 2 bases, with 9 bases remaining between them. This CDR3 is CASSVDGITDTQYF. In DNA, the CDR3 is TGTGCCAGCAGCGTGGACGGTATCACAGATACGCAGTATTTT.

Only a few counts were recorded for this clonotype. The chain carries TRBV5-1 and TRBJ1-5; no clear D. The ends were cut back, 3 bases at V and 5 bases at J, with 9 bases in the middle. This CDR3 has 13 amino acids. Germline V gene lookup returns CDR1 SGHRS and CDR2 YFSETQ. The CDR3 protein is CASSSDGDQPQHF. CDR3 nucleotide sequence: TGCGCCAGCAGCTCGGACGGAGATCAGCCCCAGCATTTT.

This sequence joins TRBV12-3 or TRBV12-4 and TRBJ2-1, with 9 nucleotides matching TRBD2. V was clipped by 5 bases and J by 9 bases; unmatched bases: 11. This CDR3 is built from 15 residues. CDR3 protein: CASSPTSGLVGEQFF. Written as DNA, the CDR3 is TGTGCCAGCAGTCCGACTAGCGGACTCGTCGGTGAGCAGTTCTTC.

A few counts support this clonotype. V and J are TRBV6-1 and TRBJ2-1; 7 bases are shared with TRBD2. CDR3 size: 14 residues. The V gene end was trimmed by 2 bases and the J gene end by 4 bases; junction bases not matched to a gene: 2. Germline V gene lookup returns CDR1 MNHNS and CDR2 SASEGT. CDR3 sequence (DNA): TGTGCCAGCAGTGAACTAGCGGCATACAATGAGCAGTTCTTC. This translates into CASSELAAYNEQFF.

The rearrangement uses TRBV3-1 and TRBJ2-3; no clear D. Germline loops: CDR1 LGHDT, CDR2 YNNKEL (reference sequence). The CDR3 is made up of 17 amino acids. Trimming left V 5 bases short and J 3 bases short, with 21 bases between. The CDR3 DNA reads TGTGCCAGCAGCTTTCAACTCGGTGCCCCGAGGACAGATACGCAGTATTTT. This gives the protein CASSFQLGAPRTDTQYF.

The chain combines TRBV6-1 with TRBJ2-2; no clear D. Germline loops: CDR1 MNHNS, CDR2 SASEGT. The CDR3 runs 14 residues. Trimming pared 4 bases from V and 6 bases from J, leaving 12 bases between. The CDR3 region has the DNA TGTGCCAGCAGTGTAGGGATTGAGGCCGGGGAGCTGTTTTTT. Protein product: CASSVGIEAGELFF.

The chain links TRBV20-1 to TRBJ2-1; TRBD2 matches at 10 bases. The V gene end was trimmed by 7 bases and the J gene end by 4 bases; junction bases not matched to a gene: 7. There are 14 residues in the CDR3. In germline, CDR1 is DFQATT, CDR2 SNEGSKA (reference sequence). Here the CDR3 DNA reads TGCAGTGTCAGGGGGACTAGCGCATACAATGAGCAGTTCTTC. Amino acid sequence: CSVRGTSAYNEQFF.

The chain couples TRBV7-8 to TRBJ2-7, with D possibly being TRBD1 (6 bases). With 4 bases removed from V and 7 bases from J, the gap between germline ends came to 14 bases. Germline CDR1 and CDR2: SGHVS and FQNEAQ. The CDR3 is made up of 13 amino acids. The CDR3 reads CASSSRGGWEQYF. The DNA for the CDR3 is TGTGCCAGCAGCTCAAGAGGGGGTTGGGAGCAGTACTTC.

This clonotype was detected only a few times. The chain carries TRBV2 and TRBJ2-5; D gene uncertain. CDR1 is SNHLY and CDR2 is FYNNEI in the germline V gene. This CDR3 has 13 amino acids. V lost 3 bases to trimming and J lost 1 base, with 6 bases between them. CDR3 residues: CASSEATQETQYF. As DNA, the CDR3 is TGTGCCAGCAGTGAGGCCACCCAAGAGACCCAGTACTTC. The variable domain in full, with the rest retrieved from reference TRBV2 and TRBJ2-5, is EPEVTQTPSHQVTQMGQEVILRCVPISNHLYFYWYRQILGQKVEFLVSFYNNEISEKSEIFDDQFSVERPDGSNFTLKIRSTKLEDSAMYFCASSEATQETQYFGPGTRLLVL.

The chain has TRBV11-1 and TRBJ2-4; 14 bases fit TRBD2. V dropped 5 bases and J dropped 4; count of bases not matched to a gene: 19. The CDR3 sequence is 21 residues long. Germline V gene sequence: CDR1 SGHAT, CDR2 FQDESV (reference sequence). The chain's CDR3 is CASSPQMVPGLAGAGKNIQYF. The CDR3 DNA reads TGTGCCAGCAGCCCACAAATGGTTCCGGGACTAGCGGGAGCGGGTAAAAACATTCAGTACTTC.

The CDR3 spells CASSPTLAGGHVEQFF. DNA of the CDR3: TGTGCCAGCTCACCAACACTAGCGGGAGGGCATGTTGAGCAGTTCTTC. The chain recombines TRBV18 with TRBJ2-1; 13 bases match TRBD2. The germline V gene has CDR1 KGHSH and CDR2 LQKENI. The CDR3 covers 16 residues. The J segment lost 9 bases and the V segment lost 2 bases, leaving 7 bases of the junction unmatched.

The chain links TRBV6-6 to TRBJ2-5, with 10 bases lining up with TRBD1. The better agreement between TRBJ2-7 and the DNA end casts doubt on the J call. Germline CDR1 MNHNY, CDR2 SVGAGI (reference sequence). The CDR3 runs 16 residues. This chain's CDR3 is CASNPGQGVRTYEQYF. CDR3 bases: TGTGCCAGCAACCCCGGACAGGGGGTCCGTACCTACGAGCAGTACTTC.

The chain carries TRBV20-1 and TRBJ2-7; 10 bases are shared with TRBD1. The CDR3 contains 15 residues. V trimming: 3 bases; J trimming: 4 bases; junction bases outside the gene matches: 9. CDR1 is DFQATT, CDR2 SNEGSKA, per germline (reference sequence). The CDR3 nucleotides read TGCAGTGCTAGGCGGGGGACAGGGGTTACTTACGAGCAGTACTTC. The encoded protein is CSARRGTGVTYEQYF.

CDR3 in amino acids: CATSRDGAFYNEQFF. The CDR3 DNA reads TGTGCCACCAGCAGAGATGGGGCATTCTACAATGAGCAGTTCTTC. This chain joins TRBV15 and TRBJ2-1; tentatively, D is TRBD1 (5 bases). Trimming took 0 bases from V and 3 from J, leaving 9 bases between them. This CDR3 has 15 residues. Germline CDR1 and CDR2: LNHNV and YYDKDF (reference sequence).

CDR3 DNA: TGCAGTGCTAGTGGGGGGCCGGGGGGCTCCTACAATGAGCAGTTCTTC. The encoded protein is CSASGGPGGSYNEQFF. This sequence joins TRBV20-1 and TRBJ2-1; TRBD2 might be the D (7 bases). V dropped 3 bases and J dropped 0 bases, with 15 bases sitting between them. Germline V gives CDR1 DFQATT, CDR2 SNEGSKA (reference sequence). The length of the CDR3 is 16 residues.

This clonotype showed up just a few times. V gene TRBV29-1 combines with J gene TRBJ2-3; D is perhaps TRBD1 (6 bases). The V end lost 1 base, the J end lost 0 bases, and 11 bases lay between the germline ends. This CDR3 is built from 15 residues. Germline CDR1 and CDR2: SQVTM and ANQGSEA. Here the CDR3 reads CSVEGTAESTDTQYF. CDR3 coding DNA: TGCAGCGTTGAAGGGACAGCCGAAAGCACAGATACGCAGTATTTT.

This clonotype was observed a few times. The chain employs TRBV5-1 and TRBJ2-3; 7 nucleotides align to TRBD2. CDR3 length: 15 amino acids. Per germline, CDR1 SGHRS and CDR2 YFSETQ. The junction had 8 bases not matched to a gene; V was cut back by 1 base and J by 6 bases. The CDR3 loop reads CASSLFSGNIDTQYF. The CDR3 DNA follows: TGCGCCAGCAGCTTGTTCAGCGGGAATATTGATACGCAGTATTTT.

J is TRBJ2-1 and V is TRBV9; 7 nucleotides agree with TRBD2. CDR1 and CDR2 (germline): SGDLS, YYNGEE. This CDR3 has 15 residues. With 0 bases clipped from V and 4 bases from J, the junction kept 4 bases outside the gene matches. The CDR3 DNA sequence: TGTGCCAGCAGCGTAGGGCGGGAGAGTTACAATGAGCAGTTCTTC. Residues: CASSVGRESYNEQFF.